These 5 T cell receptor beta chains originate from one sample sequenced in a study of T-cell memory formation after mild COVID-19. MiXCR was run by TCRdb on the 5' RACE reads, yielding one entry per CDR3 protein. Among about 470,000 distinct CDR3 sequences listed, around a sixth were seen once. Sample: PBMCs or a T cell subset sorted from them (not recorded which). The origin of the receptors is an adult woman who had mild COVID-19 (a few samples of this study predate the infection). Cell type and time point are not known.

The chain is built from TRBV19 and TRBJ1-2; D is uncertain. Trimming removed 6 bases from V and 3 bases from J, with 11 bases in between. Germline loops: CDR1 LNHDA, CDR2 SQIVND (reference sequence). The CDR3 is made up of 13 amino acids. The CDR3 DNA reads as TGTGCCAGTAGGGTTTGGACGGACTATGGCTACACCTTC. Translated: CASRVWTDYGYTF. The whole variable domain, filled in from reference TRBV19 and TRBJ1-2, reads DGGITQSPKYLFRKEGQNVTLSCEQNLNHDAMYWYRQDPGQGLRLIYYSQIVNDFQKGDIAEGYSVSREKKESFPLTVTSAQKNPTAFYLCASRVWTDYGYTFGSGTRLTVV.

The chain has TRBV30 and TRBJ1-1; 7 positions agree with TRBD1. In germline, CDR1 is GTSNPN, CDR2 SVGIG (reference sequence). This CDR3 is 15 amino acids long. V dropped 2 bases and J dropped 0; count of bases not matched to a gene: 6. CDR3 in amino acids: CAWSTEGQVNTEAFF. The CDR3 nucleotides are TGTGCCTGGAGTACCGAAGGACAGGTGAACACTGAAGCTTTCTTT. Based on the CDR3 plus reference TRBV30 and TRBJ1-1, the full variable domain is SQTIHQWPATLVQPVGSPLSLECTVEGTSNPNLYWYRQAAGRGLQLLFYSVGIGQISSEVPQNLSASRPQDRQFILSSKKLLLSDSGFYLCAWSTEGQVNTEAFFGQGTRLTVV.

This clonotype was observed a few times. The gene calls are TRBV7-6 and TRBJ2-5, with a tentative D call TRBD2 (5 bases). The CDR3 extends over 14 amino acids. In germline, CDR1 is SGHVS, CDR2 FNYEAQ. Trimming left V 5 bases short and J 2 bases short, with 12 bases between. DNA of the CDR3: TGTGCCAGCAGCCAACTAGGCCCGCAAGAGACCCAGTACTTC. Protein sequence: CASSQLGPQETQYF.

The rearrangement joins TRBV6-4 to TRBJ2-3; D is perhaps TRBD1 (6 bases). The CDR3 runs to 14 residues. With 3 bases removed from V and 6 bases from J, the gap between germline ends came to 13 bases. Germline CDR1 reads MRHNA; CDR2 reads SNTAGT. The CDR3 protein is CASSEQGSSDTQYF. Written as DNA, the CDR3 is TGTGCCAGCAGTGAACAGGGATCGTCGGATACGCAGTATTTT.

This chain uses TRBV28 with TRBJ2-3; D remains ambiguous. Trimming shortened V by 5 bases and J by 7 bases, and 10 bases separated the two germline ends. Germline V gene sequence: CDR1 MDHEN, CDR2 SYDVKM. CDR3 length: 12 amino acids. The chain's CDR3 is CASSTPVNTQYF. The CDR3 region has the DNA TGTGCCAGCAGTACCCCCGTAAATACGCAGTATTTT.